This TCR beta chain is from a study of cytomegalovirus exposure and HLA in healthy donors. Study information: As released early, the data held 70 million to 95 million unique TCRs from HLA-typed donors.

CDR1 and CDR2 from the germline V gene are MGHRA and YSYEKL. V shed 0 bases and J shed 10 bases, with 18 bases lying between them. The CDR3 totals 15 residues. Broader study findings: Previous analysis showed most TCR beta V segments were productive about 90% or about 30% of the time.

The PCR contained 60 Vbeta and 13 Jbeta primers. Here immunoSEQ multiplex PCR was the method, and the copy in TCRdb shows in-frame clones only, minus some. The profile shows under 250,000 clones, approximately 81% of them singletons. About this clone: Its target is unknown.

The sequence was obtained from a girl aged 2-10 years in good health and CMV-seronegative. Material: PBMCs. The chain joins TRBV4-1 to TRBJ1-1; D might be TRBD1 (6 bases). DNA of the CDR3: TGCGCCAGCAGCCAAGAACGGGAGGGACACGGACGAGCTTTCTTT. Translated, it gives CASSQEREGHGRAFF.